The rows below give T cell receptor beta chains drawn from one sample of a study of CD8+CD57+ T cells in acquired aplastic anemia. Via MiXCR, TCRdb re-called the reads, giving one row per CDR3 protein. Of about 160,000 distinct CDR3 sequences in the sample, just under 45% were seen once. Material for sequencing was sorted CD4+, CD8+, or CD8+CD57+ T cells (not recorded which) from PBMCs. These receptors all stem from a human donor in good health. Both conserved end residues are part of each CDR3. Fields, in order: V gene, J gene, D gene, clone size, CDR3 protein, CDR3 DNA. The D gene is left open where the match is weak. Size tells how often a clone was seen (once, few, many) or the class of an expanded clone, and some rows leave it out.

V gene: TRBV10-3; J gene: TRBJ2-2; D gene: -; clone size: -; CDR3 protein: CAIIGRPDTGELFF; CDR3 DNA: TGTGCCATCATCGGAAGACCCGACACCGGGGAGCTGTTTTTT
V gene: TRBV12-3/TRBV12-4; J gene: TRBJ1-6; D gene: -; clone size: few; CDR3 protein: CASSLGDNSPLHF; CDR3 DNA: TGTGCCAGCAGCTTGGGGGATAATTCACCCCTCCACTTT
V gene: TRBV11-1; J gene: TRBJ2-5; D gene: -; clone size: once; CDR3 protein: CASSPSEGAVFQETQYF; CDR3 DNA: TGTGCCAGCAGCCCGAGCGAGGGCGCTGTCTTCCAAGAGACCCAGTACTTC
V gene: TRBV7-2; J gene: TRBJ2-7; D gene: -; clone size: many; CDR3 protein: CASSSQTGLSYEQYF; CDR3 DNA: TGTGCCAGCAGCTCGCAGACAGGACTTTCCTACGAGCAGTACTTC
V gene: TRBV7-8; J gene: TRBJ2-7; D gene: -; clone size: -; CDR3 protein: CASRSSEYSYEQYF; CDR3 DNA: TGTGCCAGCAGGTCTAGCGAGTACTCCTACGAGCAGTACTTC
V gene: TRBV10-3; J gene: TRBJ1-6; D gene: -; clone size: few; CDR3 protein: CAIRLGTADNSPLHF; CDR3 DNA: TGTGCCATCAGGCTCGGGACCGCTGATAATTCACCCCTCCACTTT
V gene: TRBV2; J gene: TRBJ1-6; D gene: -; clone size: -; CDR3 protein: CASSDESVQNNSPLHF; CDR3 DNA: TGTGCCAGCAGTGATGAGTCGGTCCAAAATAATTCACCCCTCCACTTT
V gene: TRBV5-1; J gene: TRBJ2-1; D gene: -; clone size: once; CDR3 protein: CASSFGGDNEQFF; CDR3 DNA: TGCGCCAGCAGCTTCGGCGGGGACAATGAGCAGTTCTTC
V gene: TRBV12-5; J gene: TRBJ2-7; D gene: -; clone size: -; CDR3 protein: CASGFMDGPYEQYF; CDR3 DNA: TGTGCTAGTGGTTTTATGGACGGTCCCTACGAGCAGTACTTC
V gene: TRBV7-2; J gene: TRBJ2-5; D gene: TRBD2; clone size: once; CDR3 protein: CASEKTAAGGRKTQYF; CDR3 DNA: TGTGCCAGCGAGAAGACCGCAGCGGGAGGGCGGAAGACCCAGTACTTC
V gene: TRBV10-3; J gene: TRBJ2-5; D gene: TRBD2; clone size: -; CDR3 protein: CAISIAGGRVETQYF; CDR3 DNA: TGTGCCATCAGCATAGCGGGGGGAAGAGTAGAGACCCAGTACTTC
V gene: TRBV20-1; J gene: TRBJ1-5; D gene: -; clone size: -; CDR3 protein: CSAPRAGRSNQPQHF; CDR3 DNA: TGCAGTGCTCCGAGGGCGGGGAGGAGCAATCAGCCCCAGCATTTT
V gene: TRBV12-3/TRBV12-4; J gene: TRBJ2-1; D gene: TRBD2; clone size: once; CDR3 protein: CASRLNPGLAGPTEITSYNEQFF; CDR3 DNA: TGTGCCAGCAGGCTAAATCCGGGACTAGCGGGACCCACGGAGATCACGAGCTACAATGAGCAGTTCTTC
V gene: TRBV2; J gene: TRBJ2-1; D gene: -; clone size: -; CDR3 protein: CASTGPGNEQFF; CDR3 DNA: TGTGCCAGCACAGGTCCGGGCAATGAGCAGTTCTTC
V gene: TRBV7-3; J gene: TRBJ1-1; D gene: -; clone size: -; CDR3 protein: CASSVGTFEAFF; CDR3 DNA: TGTGCCAGCAGCGTTGGTACATTTGAAGCTTTCTTT
V gene: TRBV6-5; J gene: TRBJ1-6; D gene: -; clone size: -; CDR3 protein: CASSLTGPTGSPLHF; CDR3 DNA: TGTGCCAGCAGTTTAACGGGGCCAACGGGGTCACCCCTCCACTTT
V gene: TRBV29-1; J gene: TRBJ1-2; D gene: -; clone size: -; CDR3 protein: CSVTTGANYGYTF; CDR3 DNA: TGCAGCGTAACGACAGGAGCTAACTATGGCTACACCTTC
V gene: TRBV5-1; J gene: TRBJ2-2; D gene: -; clone size: many; CDR3 protein: CASSFGISTGELFF; CDR3 DNA: TGCGCCAGCAGCTTCGGGATAAGCACCGGGGAGCTGTTTTTT
V gene: TRBV6-2/TRBV6-3; J gene: TRBJ1-6; D gene: -; clone size: few; CDR3 protein: CASSYSAGQSSTYNSPLHF; CDR3 DNA: TGTGCCAGCAGTTACTCAGCCGGACAGTCCTCTACTTATAATTCACCCCTCCACTTT
V gene: TRBV19; J gene: TRBJ2-7; D gene: -; clone size: -; CDR3 protein: CASSETGRRVHF; CDR3 DNA: TGTGCCAGTAGTGAAACGGGACGACGGGTGCACTTC
V gene: TRBV18; J gene: TRBJ2-1; D gene: -; clone size: -; CDR3 protein: CASSPLVSYNEQFF; CDR3 DNA: TGTGCCAGCTCACCCCTGGTCTCCTACAATGAGCAGTTCTTC
V gene: TRBV4-1; J gene: TRBJ2-3; D gene: -; clone size: few; CDR3 protein: CASSQAPLSGNTDTQYF; CDR3 DNA: TGCGCCAGCAGCCAGGCCCCTCTAAGCGGTAACACAGATACGCAGTATTTT
V gene: TRBV7-9; J gene: TRBJ2-1; D gene: TRBD2; clone size: -; CDR3 protein: CASSRSGIEANEQFF; CDR3 DNA: TGTGCCAGTAGTCGAAGCGGGATAGAAGCTAATGAGCAGTTCTTC
V gene: TRBV10-3; J gene: TRBJ2-1; D gene: -; clone size: -; CDR3 protein: CAISGLSGNNEQFF; CDR3 DNA: TGTGCCATCAGTGGACTCTCAGGGAACAATGAGCAGTTCTTC
V gene: TRBV7-9; J gene: TRBJ2-3; D gene: -; clone size: many; CDR3 protein: CASRQSPSTDTQYF; CDR3 DNA: TGTGCCAGTAGACAGTCCCCTAGCACAGATACGCAGTATTTT